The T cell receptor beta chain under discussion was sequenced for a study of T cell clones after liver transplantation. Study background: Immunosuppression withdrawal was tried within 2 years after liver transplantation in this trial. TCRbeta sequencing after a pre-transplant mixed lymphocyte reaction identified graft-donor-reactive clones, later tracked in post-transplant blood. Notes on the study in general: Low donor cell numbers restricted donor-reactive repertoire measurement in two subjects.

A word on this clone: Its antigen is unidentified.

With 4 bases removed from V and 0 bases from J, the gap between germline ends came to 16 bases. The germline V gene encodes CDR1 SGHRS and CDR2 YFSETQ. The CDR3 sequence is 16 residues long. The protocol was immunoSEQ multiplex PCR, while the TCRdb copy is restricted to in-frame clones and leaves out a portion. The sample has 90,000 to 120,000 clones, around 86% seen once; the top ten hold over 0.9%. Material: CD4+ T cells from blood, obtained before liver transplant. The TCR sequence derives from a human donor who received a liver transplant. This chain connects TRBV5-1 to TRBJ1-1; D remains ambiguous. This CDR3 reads CASSPTLGSMNTEAFF. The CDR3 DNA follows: TGCGCCAGCAGCCCGACCTTGGGGAGCATGAACACTGAAGCTTTCTTT.